This is a list of T cell receptor beta chains from one sample in a study of shared clonotypes between healthy human individuals. Using immunoSEQ multiplex PCR, the repertoire was profiled, and TCRdb retains in-frame clones only, with some absent. The sample includes a few million clones, over 85% of them seen just once. Sample: naive CD4+ T cells sorted from blood. Every receptor here comes from a man younger than 35 in good health. The CDR3 runs from the conserved cysteine through the conserved F or W. Fields, in order: D gene, V gene, J gene, clone size, CDR3 protein, CDR3 DNA. D genes are given only for firm matches. Size is stated for part of the rows, as once, few or many counts, or as a class when the clone is expanded.

TRBD2,TRBV6-5,TRBJ2-3,once,CASSLSGRTDTQYF,TGTGCCAGCAGCCTTAGCGGGAGAACAGATACGCAGTATTTT
TRBD2,TRBV2,TRBJ2-7,-,CASRLAGSSYEQYF,TGTGCCAGCAGGTTAGCGGGCTCCTCCTACGAGCAGTACTTC
-,TRBV19,TRBJ2-1,-,CATGAPGISRNEQFF,TGTGCCACTGGAGCCCCTGGGATCAGCAGAAATGAGCAGTTCTTC
-,TRBV6-1,TRBJ2-5,-,CASSEVGGVMETQYF,TGTGCCAGCAGTGAAGTGGGGGGAGTTATGGAGACCCAGTACTTC
-,TRBV6-5,TRBJ1-2,-,CASSSLPTRLGYTF,TGTGCCAGCAGTTCTCTTCCGACACGCCTGGGCTACACCTTC
-,TRBV4-1,TRBJ1-6,-,CASSQAPRGGSPLHF,TGCGCCAGCAGCCAAGCCCCCCGCGGGGGGTCACCCCTCCACTTT
-,TRBV28,TRBJ1-1,-,CASSLQGAFTEAFF,TGTGCCAGCAGTTTACAAGGGGCGTTCACTGAAGCTTTCTTT
-,TRBV7-2,TRBJ2-3,-,CASSLGHTTLITDTQYF,TGTGCCAGCAGCTTGGGACACACGACCTTAATCACAGATACGCAGTATTTT
TRBD1,TRBV11-3,TRBJ2-7,-,CASSGQGVLSEQYF,TGTGCCAGCTCGGGACAGGGCGTCCTATCCGAGCAGTACTTC
TRBD2,TRBV27,TRBJ2-2,-,CASSSGGFGGELFF,TGTGCCAGCTCTAGCGGGGGGTTTGGCGGGGAGCTGTTTTTT
-,TRBV19,TRBJ2-3,-,CASSIALTGTGDTQYF,TGTGCCAGTAGTATAGCTCTCACAGGGACGGGGGATACGCAGTATTTT
-,TRBV6-1,TRBJ1-5,-,CASSETGWNQPQHF,TGTGCCAGCAGCGAGACAGGCTGGAATCAGCCCCAGCATTTT
-,TRBV6-1,TRBJ2-4,-,CASSESIVAKNIQYF,TGTGCCAGCAGCGAATCGATAGTAGCCAAAAACATTCAGTACTTC
-,TRBV18,TRBJ2-7,-,CASSPISGAEQYF,TGTGCCAGCTCACCAATTTCAGGGGCCGAGCAGTACTTC
-,TRBV6-5,TRBJ2-1,-,CASSLATYNEQFF,TGTGCCAGCAGTCTAGCGACTTACAATGAGCAGTTCTTC
-,TRBV6-6,TRBJ1-1,-,CASSYSRGGNTEAFF,TGTGCCAGCAGTTACTCGCGCGGCGGGAACACTGAAGCTTTCTTT
-,TRBV7-9,TRBJ1-5,-,CASSLTEDNQPQHF,TGTGCCAGCAGCTTAACAGAAGACAATCAGCCCCAGCATTTT
TRBD1,TRBV6-6,TRBJ2-7,-,CATHRGQDEQYF,TGTGCCACTCACAGGGGGCAGGACGAGCAGTACTTC
TRBD2,TRBV30,TRBJ2-1,-,CAWSSIGTSSNEQFF,TGTGCCTGGAGTTCAATAGGGACTAGCTCTAATGAGCAGTTCTTC
-,TRBV5-5,TRBJ1-2,once,CASSLSDGPYGYTF,TGTGCCAGCAGTTTGAGCGACGGGCCCTATGGCTACACCTTC
TRBD1,TRBV9,TRBJ2-1,once,CASSVEAWGQRHNEQFF,TGTGCCAGCAGCGTAGAAGCGTGGGGACAGCGACACAATGAGCAGTTCTTC
TRBD2,TRBV10-2,TRBJ2-3,-,CASSEGLAVTDTQYF,TGCGCCAGCAGTGAGGGACTAGCGGTCACAGATACGCAGTATTTT
-,TRBV27,TRBJ2-7,-,CASSELGGASYEQYF,TGTGCCAGCAGTGAACTAGGCGGGGCCTCCTACGAGCAGTACTTC
TRBD1,TRBV19,TRBJ1-1,-,CASFPGQWNTEAFF,TGTGCCAGTTTCCCGGGACAGTGGAACACTGAAGCTTTCTTT
-,TRBV7-9,TRBJ2-7,-,CASSTRQMGDEQYF,TGTGCCAGCAGCACACGTCAGATGGGGGACGAGCAGTACTTC
-,TRBV11-3,TRBJ2-2,-,CASSLDPGANTGELFF,TGTGCCAGCAGCTTAGACCCAGGGGCGAACACCGGGGAGCTGTTTTTT
-,TRBV30,TRBJ1-5,-,CAWSVARAGGGNQPQHF,TGTGCCTGGAGTGTAGCCAGGGCCGGGGGCGGCAATCAGCCCCAGCATTTT
TRBD1,TRBV4-2,TRBJ1-1,-,CASSIQGRSTEAFF,TGTGCCAGCAGTATACAGGGGCGCTCTACTGAAGCTTTCTTT
-,TRBV30,TRBJ1-5,-,CAWTQGGNQPQHF,TGTGCCTGGACCCAGGGCGGCAATCAGCCCCAGCATTTT
TRBD1,TRBV28,TRBJ2-2,-,CASSPSPGQPNTGELFF,TGTGCCAGCAGTCCCTCCCCGGGACAGCCGAACACCGGGGAGCTGTTTTTT
-,TRBV12-5,TRBJ2-7,-,CASGLDRGYSYEQYF,TGTGCTAGTGGTTTGGACCGGGGTTACTCCTACGAGCAGTACTTC
-,TRBV5-1,TRBJ1-1,-,CASSLDYSRTEAFF,TGCGCCAGCAGCTTGGATTACAGTCGAACTGAAGCTTTCTTT
-,TRBV25-1,TRBJ2-2,-,CASSEGGGELFF,TGTGCCAGCAGTGAAGGGGGCGGGGAGCTGTTTTTT
-,TRBV6-5,TRBJ1-2,-,CASTGRGMDGYTF,TGTGCCAGCACCGGGCGGGGGATGGATGGCTACACCTTC
TRBD1,TRBV30,TRBJ2-7,-,CAWSRTGMSYEQYF,TGTGCCTGGAGCCGGACAGGGATGTCCTACGAGCAGTACTTC
TRBD1,TRBV18,TRBJ1-3,-,CASSPKGTGEANTIYF,TGTGCCAGCTCACCAAAGGGGACAGGGGAGGCAAACACCATATATTTT
-,TRBV25-1,TRBJ2-5,-,CASTERETQYF,TGTGCCAGCACCGAGCGAGAGACCCAGTACTTC
-,TRBV18,TRBJ1-1,once,CASSLGQSEAFF,TGTGCCAGCTCTCTAGGACAGAGTGAAGCTTTCTTT
-,TRBV29-1,TRBJ2-7,-,CSALATTRGRWEQYF,TGCAGCGCCCTAGCGACCACCCGGGGACGATGGGAGCAGTACTTC
-,TRBV4-1,TRBJ2-6,-,CASSPTGTASGANVLTF,TGCGCCAGCAGCCCGACCGGGACTGCCTCTGGGGCCAACGTCCTGACTTTC
-,TRBV18,TRBJ1-2,-,CASSPGTNYGYTF,TGTGCCAGCTCACCGGGCACTAACTATGGCTACACCTTC
TRBD2,TRBV5-1,TRBJ2-3,-,CASSISGSTDTQYF,TGCGCCAGCAGTATTAGCGGGAGCACAGATACGCAGTATTTT
TRBD1,TRBV10-1,TRBJ2-3,-,CASSVTGTDTQYF,TGCGCCAGCAGTGTGACAGGGACAGATACGCAGTATTTT
-,TRBV6-1,TRBJ1-1,-,CASSPRINLGTEAFF,TGTGCCAGCAGTCCCCGGATAAACCTGGGCACTGAAGCTTTCTTT
-,TRBV10-2,TRBJ1-1,-,CASSQSGEAEAFF,TGCGCCAGCAGTCAGTCAGGGGAGGCTGAAGCTTTCTTT
-,TRBV7-9,TRBJ2-3,-,CASRSRTDTQYF,TGTGCCAGCAGGTCTAGGACGGATACGCAGTATTTT
-,TRBV30,TRBJ2-5,-,CAWDPGQTETQYF,TGTGCCTGGGATCCGGGTCAGACGGAGACCCAGTACTTC
-,TRBV7-9,TRBJ1-4,-,CASSLAKEKLFF,TGTGCCAGCAGCTTAGCGAAGGAAAAACTGTTTTTT
TRBD1,TRBV28,TRBJ2-7,once,CASSLSGTGVTYEQYF,TGTGCCAGCAGTTTATCGGGGACAGGCGTGACCTACGAGCAGTACTTC
TRBD2,TRBV6-5,TRBJ2-7,-,CASSYSSSGSYEQYF,TGTGCCAGCAGTTACTCGTCTAGCGGTAGCTACGAGCAGTACTTC
TRBD2,TRBV27,TRBJ2-3,-,CASSSRTSGMRDTQYF,TGTGCCAGCAGTTCCCGGACTAGCGGGATGAGAGATACGCAGTATTTT
TRBD2,TRBV5-4,TRBJ2-2,once,CASSLLAGGSGELFF,TGTGCCAGCAGCTTGCTAGCGGGAGGGTCCGGGGAGCTGTTTTTT
-,TRBV6-6,TRBJ1-6,-,CASSVRGVSYNSPLHF,TGTGCCAGCAGCGTCAGGGGAGTTTCCTATAATTCACCCCTCCACTTT
TRBD1,TRBV7-2,TRBJ1-4,-,CASSFQGGSEKLFF,TGTGCCAGCAGCTTTCAGGGGGGGAGTGAAAAACTGTTTTTT
TRBD2,TRBV5-1,TRBJ2-3,-,CASSTSGGVSDTQYF,TGCGCCAGCAGCACCAGCGGGGGGGTTTCAGATACGCAGTATTTT
TRBD1,TRBV10-1,TRBJ2-3,-,CASGRDSYTQYF,TGCGCCAGCGGCCGGGACAGTTATACGCAGTATTTT
TRBD2,TRBV12-5,TRBJ2-1,-,CASGLRQGALVLAGGPERNEQFF,TGTGCTAGTGGTTTGCGGCAGGGGGCATTGGTACTAGCGGGAGGTCCAGAAAGGAATGAGCAGTTCTTC